The next 14 T cell receptor beta chains were all read from a single sample in a study of blood T cell repertoires in COVID-19. Profiled with immunoSEQ multiplex PCR; TCRdb holds only in-frame clones, not every one. The data show roughly 45,000 clones, with roughly 84% seen just once and less than 4.5% held by the top ten. The specimen was peripheral blood. These TCRs come from a man aged 45-60 years with active COVID-19.

The J gene is TRBJ1-2, the V gene TRBV5-6, with D possibly TRBD1 on 5 matching bases. The V gene's germline CDR1 is SGHDT and CDR2 YYEEEE. There are 14 residues in the CDR3. Trimming stripped 4 bases from V and 10 bases from J, with 20 bases between. This chain's CDR3 is CASSPRVAGLIYTF. Written as DNA, the CDR3 is TGTGCCAGCAGCCCCCGGGTGGCAGGGCTCATCTACACCTTC.

The chain links TRBV12-5 to TRBJ2-3, with D hard to call. CDR3 size: 12 residues. The V gene's germline CDR1 is LGHNT and CDR2 FRNRAP. V was trimmed by 2 bases and J by 10 bases, leaving 10 bases between them. The chain's CDR3 is CASGLRLDAQYF. The DNA for the CDR3 is TGTGCTAGTGGTTTGCGGCTAGACGCGCAGTATTTT. The full variable domain, its missing parts supplied by reference TRBV12-5 and TRBJ2-3, is DARVTQTPRHKVTEMGQEVTMRCQPILGHNTVFWYRQTMMQGLELLAYFRNRAPLDDSGMPKDRFSAEMPDATLATLKIQPSEPRDSAVYFCASGLRLDAQYFGPGTRLTVL.

V usage is TRBV19 and J usage is TRBJ1-6, with TRBD1 identical over 8 bases. This CDR3 contains 14 residues. The germline CDR1 and CDR2 sequences are LNHDA and SQIVND (reference sequence). V dropped 9 bases and J dropped 7; count of bases not matched to a gene: 8. The CDR3 region is CASQQGGWNSPLHF. CDR3 sequence (DNA): TGTGCCAGCCAACAGGGGGGATGGAATTCACCCCTCCACTTT.

The chain employs TRBV29-1 and TRBJ2-7, with TRBD1 identical over 9 bases. Germline assignment: CDR1 SQVTM and CDR2 ANQGSEA. V dropped 5 bases and J dropped 4; count of bases not matched to a gene: 6. CDR3 length: 13 residues. In DNA form, the CDR3 reads TGCAGCGTTCTTGGGACAGGGAGTTACGAGCAGTACTTC. Residues: CSVLGTGSYEQYF.

Remarks on this clone: In the same sample, other DNA sequences code for this CDR3. The chain is built from TRBV5-6 and TRBJ2-7; 8 nucleotides agree with TRBD2. The V segment lost 2 bases and the J segment 0 bases; nucleotides outside the gene matches: 7. Germline V gene lookup returns CDR1 SGHDT and CDR2 YYEEEE. The CDR3 extends over 16 amino acids. Written as DNA, the CDR3 is TGTGCCAGCAGCTTAAGGGCGGGGGGACGCTCCTACGAGCAGTACTTC. Residues: CASSLRAGGRSYEQYF. Based on the CDR3 plus reference TRBV5-6 and TRBJ2-7, the full variable domain is DAGVTQSPTHLIKTRGQQVTLRCSPKSGHDTVSWYQQALGQGPQFIFQYYEEEERQRGNFPDRFSGHQFPNYSSELNVNALLLGDSALYLCASSLRAGGRSYEQYFGPGTRLTVT.

V usage is TRBV7-2 and J usage is TRBJ1-4; no reliable D call. Germline V lookup: CDR1 SGHTA, CDR2 FQGNSA. Trimming pared 6 bases from V and 0 bases from J, leaving 11 bases between. CDR3 length: 15 amino acids. The CDR3 region is CASSHQATTNEKLFF. CDR3 coding DNA: TGTGCCAGCAGTCATCAGGCTACAACTAATGAAAAACTGTTTTTT.

The chain employs TRBV9 and TRBJ1-2; maybe TRBD1 (5 bases). This CDR3 spans 15 amino acids. The germline CDR1 and CDR2 sequences are SGDLS and YYNGEE. Trimming took 0 bases from V and 2 from J, leaving 11 bases between them. The CDR3 nucleotides read TGTGCCAGCAGCGTAGTGGTACCAGGGAACTATGGCTACACCTTC. It codes for CASSVVVPGNYGYTF.

The chain recombines TRBV6-1 with TRBJ1-1; TRBD1 aligns across 8 bases. Germline assignment: CDR1 MNHNS and CDR2 SASEGT. This CDR3 region has 13 residues. Trimming removed 5 bases from V and 3 bases from J; junction bases left unmatched: 2. The CDR3 DNA reads as TGTGCCAGCAGTAGACAGGGGTACACTGAAGCTTTCTTT. Translating it yields CASSRQGYTEAFF.

The rearrangement joins TRBV7-2 to TRBJ1-5; D gene uncertain. CDR3 size: 11 residues. Trimming stripped 5 bases from V and 6 bases from J, with 5 bases between. The germline V gene encodes CDR1 SGHTA and CDR2 FQGNSA. CDR3 loop: CASSPSQPQHF. The CDR3 DNA reads as TGTGCCAGCAGCCCTTCTCAGCCCCAGCATTTT.

The rearrangement links TRBV29-1 to TRBJ1-2, with D unclear. This CDR3 region has 13 residues. The germline V gene encodes CDR1 SQVTM and CDR2 ANQGSEA. The V end was cut by 6 bases, the J end by 5 bases, with 16 bases between. CDR3 protein: CSVEKQIRYGYTF. The CDR3 DNA is TGCAGCGTGGAAAAACAGATCCGGTATGGCTACACCTTC.

The J gene is TRBJ1-4, the V gene TRBV2, with TRBD1 matching 7 bases. V lost 10 bases, J lost 0 bases, and 8 bases stayed unmatched. The CDR3 loop spans 15 amino acids. The germline CDR1 and CDR2 sequences are SNHLY and FYNNEI. CDR3: CAIRSGTATNEKLFF. The CDR3 DNA reads TGTGCCATTCGATCCGGGACAGCAACTAATGAAAAACTGTTTTTT.

This chain joins TRBV3-1 (or the pseudogene TRBV3-2) and TRBJ1-2; 9 bases agree with TRBD1. This CDR3 has 14 amino acids. Looked up from germline, CDR1 is LGHDT and CDR2 is YNNKEL (reference sequence). Trimming at V came to 4 bases and at J to 4 bases, leaving 4 bases not matched to a gene. The CDR3 bases are TGTGCCAGCAGCCTTGGACAGGGGTTCTATGGCTACACCTTC. Translation: CASSLGQGFYGYTF.

The chain is built from TRBV29-1 and TRBJ1-1, with a possible D match to TRBD1 (6 bases). V was trimmed by 6 bases and J by 4 bases, leaving 15 bases between them. The CDR3 totals 13 residues. Germline values: CDR1 SQVTM, CDR2 ANQGSEA. For the CDR3, the DNA is TGCAGCGTGGGCCTTCAGGGGCTCACTGAAGCTTTCTTT. This translates into CSVGLQGLTEAFF.

The chain joins TRBV10-3 to TRBJ2-3, with 11 bases matching TRBD2. Germline CDR1 is ENHRY and CDR2 is SYGVKD. The CDR3 totals 15 residues. The V gene end was trimmed by 4 bases and the J gene end by 5 bases; junction bases not matched to a gene: 5. The CDR3 protein is CAISGGLADLDTQYF. In DNA form, the CDR3 reads TGTGCCATCAGTGGGGGACTAGCGGATTTAGATACGCAGTATTTT.